The 21 T cell receptor beta chains below all came from one sample that was sequenced in a study of blood T cell repertoires in COVID-19. The protocol was immunoSEQ multiplex PCR, while the TCRdb copy is restricted to in-frame clones and leaves out a portion. The table records under 250,000 clones, 65% to 90% of them present only once. Sequenced material: PBMCs or T cells enriched from blood (not recorded which). Receptor source: a woman between 45 and 65 years old with acute COVID-19.

The J gene is TRBJ1-1, the V gene TRBV5-3; tentative D call: TRBD1 (6 bases). TRBV5-3 is assigned to the ORF class and has an uncertain function. Trimming pared 4 bases from V and 3 bases from J, leaving 22 bases between. CDR3 size: 17 residues. The CDR3 sequence: CARSPPQTGWKDTEAFF. The CDR3 nucleotides are TGTGCCAGAAGCCCACCCCAAACAGGGTGGAAGGACACTGAAGCTTTCTTT.

In this sample, this clone turned up a few times. This CDR3 is CASSRERTDTQYF. The CDR3 DNA follows: TGTGCCAGCAGCAGAGAACGCACAGATACGCAGTATTTT. The V gene is TRBV7-2, the J gene TRBJ2-3; D unresolved. Trimming shortened V by 5 bases and J by 1 base, and 7 bases separated the two germline ends. The CDR3 has 13 residues. Per germline, CDR1 SGHTA and CDR2 FQGNSA.

The chain uses TRBV7-9 and TRBJ2-1; TRBD2 agrees at 8 bases. This CDR3 has 13 amino acids. CDR1 is SEHNR and CDR2 is FQNEAQ in the germline V gene (reference sequence). V lost 3 bases, J lost 9 bases, and 4 bases stayed unmatched. CDR3 in amino acids: CASSFRGGGEQFF. DNA of the CDR3: TGTGCCAGCAGCTTCCGGGGGGGAGGTGAGCAGTTCTTC.

This clone was counted a few times. This chain joins TRBV7-6 and TRBJ1-1, with D possibly matching TRBD1 (6 bases). This CDR3 comprises 17 residues. The germline CDR1 and CDR2 sequences are SGHVS and FNYEAQ. V was cut by 1 base and J by 0 bases, with 15 bases left in between. CDR3: CASSLGGGTQMNTEAFF. DNA for the CDR3: TGTGCCAGCAGCTTAGGAGGTGGGACACAAATGAACACTGAAGCTTTCTTT.

This clone was seen only a few times. Other nucleotide sequences from this sample produce the same CDR3. The chain recombines TRBV18 with TRBJ1-1; 8 bases agree with TRBD1. Germline V CDR1 and CDR2: KGHSH, LQKENI. The CDR3 contains 14 residues. Losses at the gene ends were 4 bases for V and 1 base for J; bases not matched to a gene: 2. The CDR3 DNA reads as TGTGCCAGCTCACTCGGACAGGGGAACACTGAAGCTTTCTTT. Its translation: CASSLGQGNTEAFF.

The count of this clone is one. J is TRBJ1-2 and V is TRBV12-3 or TRBV12-4, with TRBD1 as a possible D gene (5 bases). V lost 2 bases to trimming and J lost 7 bases, with 11 bases between them. The CDR3 spans 13 residues. The CDR3 DNA sequence: TGTGCCAGCAGTTTAAGCAGGGCCGCTGGCTACACCTTC. Its translation: CASSLSRAAGYTF.

The V call is TRBV6-8, the J call TRBJ1-2; 10 bases map to TRBD1. The V and J ends lost 6 bases and 6 bases, in that order; junction bases with no gene match: 13. The CDR3 runs 16 residues. Germline CDR1 reads MNHGY; CDR2 reads SAAAGT. CDR3 loop: CASREGKRQGADGYTF. The CDR3 DNA sequence: TGTGCCAGCAGAGAGGGGAAGAGACAGGGGGCCGATGGCTACACCTTC.

V and J are TRBV18 and TRBJ2-7; 9 bases are a match to TRBD1. V gave up 1 base and J gave up 6 bases; unmatched junction bases: 7. This CDR3 comprises 15 residues. CDR1 is KGHSH, CDR2 LQKENI, per germline. The CDR3 nucleotides read TGTGCCAGCTCACCACGACAGGGGGACCCAGGCGAGCAGTACTTC. Translated, it gives CASSPRQGDPGEQYF. Full variable domain (remainder filled in from reference TRBV18 and TRBJ2-7): NAGVMQNPRHLVRRRGQEARLRCSPMKGHSHVYWYRQLPEEGLKFMVYLQKENIIDESGMPKERFSAEFPKEGPSILRIQQVVRGDSAAYFCASSPRQGDPGEQYFGPGTRLTVT.

The chain recombines TRBV5-6 with TRBJ2-3; 10 bases are shared with TRBD1. There are 15 residues in the CDR3. Germline values: CDR1 SGHDT, CDR2 YYEEEE. The ends lost 0 bases at V and 2 bases at J; junction bases unmatched: 0. The CDR3 DNA reads as TGTGCCAGCAGCTTGGGACAGGGGGCCACAGATACGCAGTATTTT. Encoded protein: CASSLGQGATDTQYF.

The rearrangement joins TRBV7-9 to TRBJ2-7; D may be TRBD2 (6 bases). The ends were cut back, 0 bases at V and 2 bases at J, with 8 bases in the middle. Germline lookup yields CDR1 SEHNR and CDR2 FQNEAQ (reference sequence). The CDR3 length is 14 residues. This CDR3 reads CASSLAASAYEQYF. The CDR3 DNA reads as TGTGCCAGCAGCTTAGCGGCTAGCGCCTACGAGCAGTACTTC.

The gene calls are TRBV2 and TRBJ1-1; D is undetermined. The germline gives CDR1 SNHLY, CDR2 FYNNEI. The CDR3 has 14 residues. Trimming stripped 1 base from V and 0 bases from J, with 6 bases between. The CDR3 protein is CASSEGFMNTEAFF. In nucleotides, the CDR3 is TGTGCCAGCAGTGAAGGTTTTATGAACACTGAAGCTTTCTTT.

V and J are TRBV6-1 and TRBJ2-2; 12 bases are shared with TRBD2. Germline V lookup: CDR1 MNHNS, CDR2 SASEGT. The CDR3 is made up of 18 amino acids. V shed 3 bases, J shed 0 bases, and the junction held 5 bases outside the gene matches. The CDR3 is CASSDGLAGPPNTGELFF. The CDR3 DNA reads TGTGCCAGCAGTGATGGACTAGCGGGGCCTCCGAACACCGGGGAGCTGTTTTTT.

V gene TRBV11-2 combines with J gene TRBJ2-5; 9 bases fit TRBD2. The CDR3 loop spans 19 amino acids. V shed 0 bases, J shed 0 bases, and the junction held 11 bases outside the gene matches. CDR1 is SGHAT and CDR2 is FQNNGV in the germline V gene. CDR3 sequence (DNA): TGTGCCAGCAGCTTAGAGGCGGGAGCGGGGGGATCGTACCAAGAGACCCAGTACTTC. Translating it yields CASSLEAGAGGSYQETQYF.

V usage is TRBV5-1 and J usage is TRBJ2-2, with TRBD1 matching 7 bases. CDR3 length: 18 amino acids. V lost 0 bases, J lost 1 base, and 9 bases stayed unmatched. Germline V lookup: CDR1 SGHRS, CDR2 YFSETQ. The CDR3 spells CASSLDRTGRLNTGELFF. In DNA form, the CDR3 reads TGCGCCAGCAGCTTGGACCGGACAGGTCGACTGAACACCGGGGAGCTGTTTTTT.

This chain links TRBV30 with TRBJ1-4; D ambiguous. The V end was cut by 3 bases, the J end by 3 bases, with 5 bases between. The CDR3 has 12 residues. Germline V gives CDR1 GTSNPN, CDR2 SVGIG (reference sequence). The DNA of the CDR3 is TGTGCCTGGAGCCCCTCTAATGAAAAACTGTTTTTT. It codes for CAWSPSNEKLFF.

The V and J genes are TRBV5-1 and TRBJ2-7, with D possibly being TRBD2 (6 bases). V lost 4 bases to trimming and J lost 7 bases, with 18 bases between them. CDR3 length: 14 amino acids. Germline V gene sequence: CDR1 SGHRS, CDR2 YFSETQ. The CDR3 is CASSPRGGGVEQYF. The CDR3 DNA follows: TGCGCCAGCAGCCCAAGGGGAGGTGGGGTAGAGCAGTACTTC. Complete variable domain (other parts from reference TRBV5-1 and TRBJ2-7): KAGVTQTPRYLIKTRGQQVTLSCSPISGHRSVSWYQQTPGQGLQFLFEYFSETQRNKGNFPGRFSGRQFSNSRSEMNVSTLELGDSALYLCASSPRGGGVEQYFGPGTRLTVT.

This clone was observed a single time. This sequence joins TRBV6-5 and TRBJ1-2, with 7 positions matching TRBD1. V was pared by 7 bases and J by 8 bases, with 13 bases of the junction left unmatched. The CDR3 is 14 amino acids. In germline, CDR1 is MNHEY, CDR2 SVGAGI. The CDR3 spells CASTRAGQTNGYTF. For the CDR3, the DNA is TGTGCCAGCACCAGGGCGGGACAGACTAACGGCTACACCTTC.

CDR3 amino acids: CASSLGDQGARETQYF. The DNA of the CDR3 is TGTGCCAGCAGCTTAGGGGACCAGGGGGCGCGGGAGACCCAGTACTTC. The chain employs TRBV7-9 and TRBJ2-5; TRBD1 matches at 8 bases. Germline trimming cut 1 base from V and 5 bases from J; bases unmatched to any gene: 9. The CDR3 covers 16 residues. From germline, CDR1 is SEHNR and CDR2 FQNEAQ (reference sequence). Filled out from reference TRBV7-9 and TRBJ2-5, the complete variable domain reads DTGVSQNPRHKITKRGQNVTFRCDPISEHNRLYWYRQTLGQGPEFLTYFQNEAQLEKSRLLSDRFSAERPKGSFSTLEIQRTEQGDSAMYLCASSLGDQGARETQYFGPGTRLLVL.

A note on this clone: Different DNA sequences within this sample yield the same CDR3. The chain is built from TRBV5-1 and TRBJ2-3; 7 bases map to TRBD2. This CDR3 contains 13 residues. The germline V gene encodes CDR1 SGHRS and CDR2 YFSETQ. V dropped 4 bases and J dropped 1; count of bases not matched to a gene: 0. The CDR3 sequence: CASSRGGTDTQYF. The CDR3 DNA reads TGCGCCAGCAGCCGGGGGGGCACAGATACGCAGTATTTT.

The table lists this clone with a count of one. The chain is built from TRBV4-3 and TRBJ1-4; TRBD1 is a possible D gene (6 bases). The CDR3 runs 16 residues. CDR1 and CDR2 from the germline V gene are LGHNA and YSLEER. Trimming removed 1 base from V and 4 bases from J, with 13 bases in between. CDR3 bases: TGCGCCAGCAGCCAAGCAGGGCAGGGGAGTAATGAAAAACTGTTTTTT. As protein: CASSQAGQGSNEKLFF.

The CDR3 DNA follows: TGCGCCAGCAGCTCAATGCCCGGGGAGAGGTATTGGGGCTACACCTTC. The encoded protein is CASSSMPGERYWGYTF. This chain links TRBV5-1 with TRBJ1-2; D ambiguous. CDR1 is SGHRS and CDR2 is YFSETQ in the germline V gene. Trimming took off 3 bases at V and 8 bases at J, with 23 bases between the two ends. The CDR3 sequence is 16 residues long.